This T cell receptor beta chain originates from a study of blood T cell repertoires in COVID-19. This clone was seen just once. The table came from immunoSEQ multiplex PCR; TCRdb's copy has only in-frame clones and leaves some out. Among about 69,000 clones, roughly four fifths were seen once, and the ten largest hold about an eighth. The clonotype originates from a man between 45 and 60 years old with COVID-19, enrolled during active disease. The sequenced sample was peripheral blood.

As DNA, the CDR3 is TGTGCCAGCACAGGGGGACATGAGCAGTTCTTC. This codes for CASTGGHEQFF. The chain has TRBV28 and TRBJ2-1, with TRBD1 matching over 7 bases. Trimming removed 7 bases from V and 8 bases from J; junction bases left unmatched: 2. This CDR3 is 11 amino acids long. CDR1 and CDR2 from the germline V gene are MDHEN and SYDVKM.